The 31 T cell receptor beta chains presented below share a single source sample, sequenced in a study of cytotoxic CD8 clonotypes in ibrutinib-treated CLL. The table came from immunoSEQ multiplex PCR; TCRdb's copy has only in-frame clones and leaves some out. The table has some 160,000 clones, roughly 86% seen once; the top ten hold around 2.1%. Sequencing used PBMCs, obtained after 12 months of ibrutinib treatment. The receptors shown here come from a human donor with chronic lymphocytic leukemia.

This chain uses TRBV7-3 with TRBJ2-2; 7 positions agree with TRBD1. The J segment lost 0 bases and the V segment lost 5 bases, leaving 6 bases of the junction unmatched. Germline V gives CDR1 SGHTA, CDR2 FQGTGA. The CDR3 has 16 amino acids. The CDR3 loop is CASSLGGQANTGELFF. In DNA, the CDR3 is TGTGCCAGCAGCCTAGGTGGACAGGCGAACACCGGGGAGCTGTTTTTT.

The chain recombines TRBV18 with TRBJ2-1; a possible D gene is TRBD2 (6 bases). Trimming cost V 3 bases and J 7 bases, with 10 bases left between them. The CDR3 covers 13 residues. CDR1 and CDR2 from the germline V gene are KGHSH and LQKENI. The CDR3 sequence is CASSPPGGNEQFF. In DNA form, the CDR3 reads TGTGCCAGCTCACCCCCCGGGGGAAATGAGCAGTTCTTC. Full variable domain (rest looked up from reference TRBV18 and TRBJ2-1): NAGVMQNPRHLVRRRGQEARLRCSPMKGHSHVYWYRQLPEEGLKFMVYLQKENIIDESGMPKERFSAEFPKEGPSILRIQQVVRGDSAAYFCASSPPGGNEQFFGPGTRLTVL.

The V call is TRBV5-1, the J call TRBJ2-2; 8 nucleotides align to TRBD2. The germline V gene encodes CDR1 SGHRS and CDR2 YFSETQ. Losses at the gene ends were 4 bases for V and 3 bases for J; bases not matched to a gene: 5. The length of the CDR3 is 15 residues. CDR3 amino acids: CASSPGGVDTGELFF. The CDR3 nucleotides read TGCGCCAGCAGCCCCGGGGGGGTTGACACCGGGGAGCTGTTTTTT.

This chain connects TRBV2 to TRBJ2-1, with D perhaps TRBD2 (5 bases). The CDR3 length is 15 residues. Germline loops: CDR1 SNHLY, CDR2 FYNNEI. Trimming pared 6 bases from V and 7 bases from J, leaving 19 bases between. CDR3 sequence reads: CASRRTQWTENEQFF. The CDR3 nucleotides read TGTGCCAGCAGGAGGACTCAGTGGACGGAGAATGAGCAGTTCTTC.

The chain is built from TRBV7-9 and TRBJ2-2, with TRBD2 matching over 11 bases. Germline values: CDR1 SEHNR, CDR2 FQNEAQ (reference sequence). Germline trimming cut 5 bases from V and 5 bases from J; bases unmatched to any gene: 4. CDR3 size: 15 residues. Written as DNA, the CDR3 is TGTGCCAGCAGCATAACTAGCGGGAGTACCGGGGAGCTGTTTTTT. Protein: CASSITSGSTGELFF.

This clone showed up just a few times. The gene calls are TRBV6-4 and TRBJ2-2; maybe TRBD1 (5 bases). Germline V CDR1 and CDR2: MRHNA, SNTAGT. V lost 6 bases and J lost 6, with 14 bases in between. CDR3 length: 14 amino acids. The CDR3 nucleotides read TGTGCCAGCAGACAGGACGAAAGGGCCGGGGAGCTGTTTTTT. Amino acid sequence: CASRQDERAGELFF.

As to this clone: Other nucleotide sequences in the sample specify the same CDR3. V and J are TRBV6-1 and TRBJ1-2, with 9 bases that match TRBD1. Germline CDR1 and CDR2: MNHNS and SASEGT. The junction had 0 bases not matched to a gene; V was cut back by 3 bases and J by 4 bases. The CDR3 is 13 residues long. The CDR3 is CASSETGGYGYTF. CDR3 sequence (DNA): TGTGCCAGCAGTGAGACAGGGGGCTATGGCTACACCTTC.

CDR3 in DNA: TGTGCCAGTACCCTTAGGGGCAGGGATGCTTTCTTT. It codes for CASTLRGRDAFF. V gene TRBV19 combines with J gene TRBJ1-1; D may be TRBD1 (5 bases). Per the germline V gene, CDR1 is LNHDA and CDR2 is SQIVND (reference sequence). The CDR3 has 12 residues. V lost 7 bases, J lost 11 bases, and 17 bases lay in between.

The count of this clone is one. The rearrangement links TRBV6-4 to TRBJ1-5; a weak D match, TRBD1 (5 bases). Germline lookup yields CDR1 MRHNA and CDR2 SNTAGT. V was clipped by 8 bases and J by 2 bases, with 16 bases between them. CDR3 length: 15 amino acids. The DNA of the CDR3 is TGTGCCAGCTCACTTGGGGCGGACGGCAATCAGCCCCAGCATTTT. This gives the protein CASSLGADGNQPQHF.

The chain is built from TRBV10-3 and TRBJ1-5; 7 bases align to TRBD1. The CDR3 runs to 14 residues. V lost 3 bases and J lost 4; bases outside the gene matches: 3. Per germline, CDR1 ENHRY and CDR2 SYGVKD. CDR3 sequence reads: CAISDLGQNQPQHF. DNA for the CDR3: TGTGCCATCAGTGATTTGGGACAGAATCAGCCCCAGCATTTT.

The chain has TRBV4-3 and TRBJ1-5; D unresolved. The length of the CDR3 is 13 residues. Trimming shortened V by 4 bases and J by 4 bases, and 8 bases separated the two germline ends. Germline loops: CDR1 LGHNA, CDR2 YSLEER. In nucleotides, the CDR3 is TGCGCCAGCAGCCTCGGAAAGAATCAGCCCCAGCATTTT. Its translation is CASSLGKNQPQHF.

The J gene is TRBJ1-1, the V gene TRBV7-9; no reliable D call. V lost 5 bases and J 5 bases, leaving 15 bases between the germline ends. Germline assignment: CDR1 SEHNR and CDR2 FQNEAQ (reference sequence). The CDR3 runs 14 residues. CDR3 coding DNA: TGTGCCAGCAGCCGTCCGCTAAAGGGTACTGAAGCTTTCTTT. Encoded protein: CASSRPLKGTEAFF.

The V gene is TRBV5-6, the J gene TRBJ2-3, with a possible D match to TRBD1 (5 bases). CDR1 SGHDT and CDR2 YYEEEE come from the germline V gene. The CDR3 is 13 residues long. V was shortened by 5 bases and J by 1 base, with 8 bases between the two germline ends. The CDR3 is CASRRQRTDTQYF. In DNA form, the CDR3 reads TGTGCCAGCAGGCGACAGCGCACAGATACGCAGTATTTT.

V usage is TRBV4-3 and J usage is TRBJ1-3; D unresolved. The V end was cut by 5 bases, the J end by 4 bases, with 12 bases between. The V gene's germline CDR1 is LGHNA and CDR2 YSLEER. This CDR3 has 14 amino acids. The CDR3 loop is CASSSLSRGNTIYF. The CDR3 DNA is TGCGCCAGCAGCTCTCTCTCAAGGGGAAACACCATATATTTT.

V is TRBV7-3 and J is TRBJ1-5, with TRBD1 matching 8 bases. In germline, CDR1 is SGHTA, CDR2 FQGTGA. V lost 2 bases to trimming and J lost 4 bases; unmatched junction nucleotides: 4. The CDR3 has 15 residues. The CDR3 DNA is TGTGCCAGCAGCTTATCAGGGGGCTCGAATCAGCCCCAGCATTTT. Its translation: CASSLSGGSNQPQHF.

The J gene is TRBJ1-1, the V gene TRBV5-1; TRBD1 is a possible D gene (5 bases). The CDR3 length is 14 residues. The V gene lost 2 bases and the J gene lost 3 bases, with 11 bases spanning the gap. CDR1 is SGHRS and CDR2 is YFSETQ in the germline V gene. In nucleotides, the CDR3 is TGCGCCAGCAGCTTTACCGGGACCCACACTGAAGCTTTCTTT. Translated: CASSFTGTHTEAFF.

The genes are TRBV5-4 and TRBJ2-1; 7 nucleotides line up with TRBD2. This CDR3 is 14 amino acids long. Germline loops: CDR1 SGHNT, CDR2 YYREEE (reference sequence). V dropped 3 bases and J dropped 8; count of bases not matched to a gene: 8. CDR3: CASSSPGGGYEQFF. CDR3 DNA: TGTGCCAGCAGCTCCCCTGGCGGGGGTTATGAGCAGTTCTTC.

This clone has only a few counts. The J gene is TRBJ1-2, the V gene TRBV7-9; D ambiguous. V dropped 1 base and J dropped 2 bases, with 8 bases sitting between them. The V gene's germline CDR1 is SEHNR and CDR2 FQNEAQ (reference sequence). The length of the CDR3 is 14 residues. The CDR3 protein is CASSLGNENYGYTF. DNA for the CDR3: TGTGCCAGCAGCTTAGGCAACGAGAACTATGGCTACACCTTC. The full variable domain, in which reference TRBV7-9 and TRBJ1-2 provide the parts outside the CDR3, is DTGVSQNPRHKITKRGQNVTFRCDPISEHNRLYWYRQTLGQGPEFLTYFQNEAQLEKSRLLSDRFSAERPKGSFSTLEIQRTEQGDSAMYLCASSLGNENYGYTFGSGTRLTVV.

The CDR3 DNA is TGTGCCAGCAGCTTCCGCCTAGCGGGAGGGGAAGATACGCAGTATTTT. This encodes CASSFRLAGGEDTQYF. This chain connects TRBV7-8 to TRBJ2-3; TRBD2 matches at 12 bases. The germline V gene encodes CDR1 SGHVS and CDR2 FQNEAQ. This CDR3 region has 16 residues. Trimming removed 3 bases from V and 5 bases from J; junction bases left unmatched: 6.

The gene calls are TRBV6-4 and TRBJ1-6; D call uncertain. The germline CDR1 and CDR2 sequences are MRHNA and SNTAGT. V lost 5 bases to trimming and J lost 4 bases, with 12 bases between them. CDR3 length equals 15 residues. CDR3 residues: CASSLVAAYNSPLHF. In nucleotides, the CDR3 is TGTGCCAGCAGTTTAGTCGCCGCTTATAATTCACCCCTCCACTTT.

Here the CDR3 DNA reads TGTGCCAGCAGCTTATTTACGGGTGCTAGCACAGATACGCAGTATTTT. Amino acid sequence: CASSLFTGASTDTQYF. The chain links TRBV7-2 to TRBJ2-3; D gene uncertain. CDR1 SGHTA and CDR2 FQGNSA come from the germline V gene. This CDR3 region has 16 residues. The V gene lost 2 bases and the J gene lost 0 bases, with 12 bases spanning the gap.

This chain connects TRBV5-1 to TRBJ2-5, with a tentative D call TRBD1 (6 bases). This CDR3 has 14 residues. The V gene's germline CDR1 is SGHRS and CDR2 YFSETQ. Trimming pared 2 bases from V and 3 bases from J, leaving 11 bases between. CDR3 sequence reads: CASSLGTTEETQYF. The DNA for the CDR3 is TGCGCCAGCAGCTTAGGGACAACCGAAGAGACCCAGTACTTC.

This clone was detected many times. The chain recombines TRBV7-3 with TRBJ2-5; D is uncertain. Germline CDR1 SGHTA, CDR2 FQGTGA. The CDR3 has 14 residues. Trimming removed 8 bases from V and 4 bases from J, with 17 bases in between. CDR3 nucleotide sequence: TGTGCCAGCGCGAAGAGAGAGTCTTCAGAGACCCAGTACTTC. This gives the protein CASAKRESSETQYF.

V gene TRBV7-2 combines with J gene TRBJ1-4; D is possibly TRBD1 (5 bases). Between the trimmed V and J ends, which lost 5 bases and 5 bases, there was a span of 12 bases. CDR1 SGHTA and CDR2 FQGNSA come from the germline V gene. The CDR3 is made up of 14 amino acids. CDR3 protein: CASSPIRGNEKLFF. The DNA for the CDR3 is TGTGCCAGCAGCCCGATTCGGGGCAATGAAAAACTGTTTTTT.

This sequence joins TRBV7-3 and TRBJ1-2; 8 bases are a match to TRBD1. V lost 3 bases and J lost 4; bases outside the gene matches: 7. Germline V gene sequence: CDR1 SGHTA, CDR2 FQGTGA. The CDR3 has 15 amino acids. The CDR3, as DNA: TGTGCCAGCAGCTTCGCGGGGGGACAGGCCTATGGCTACACCTTC. Translating it yields CASSFAGGQAYGYTF. Full variable domain (rest looked up from reference TRBV7-3 and TRBJ1-2): GAGVSQTPSNKVTEKGKYVELRCDPISGHTALYWYRQSLGQGPEFLIYFQGTGAADDSGLPNDRFFAVRPEGSVSTLKIQRTERGDSAVYLCASSFAGGQAYGYTFGSGTRLTVV.

In its sample, this clone was seen once. The CDR3 is CASNGQGHMNTEAFF. CDR3 nucleotides: TGCGCCAGCAACGGACAAGGCCACATGAACACTGAAGCTTTCTTT. The rearrangement links TRBV5-1 to TRBJ1-1; D perhaps matches TRBD1 (5 bases). The germline V and J ends were trimmed by 6 bases and 0 bases, with 15 bases remaining between them. This CDR3 contains 15 residues. CDR1 is SGHRS, CDR2 YFSETQ, per germline.

This clone came up once. The chain uses TRBV5-5 and TRBJ1-4, with 11 bases matching TRBD1. CDR3 length: 17 amino acids. V gave up 4 bases and J gave up 8 bases; unmatched junction bases: 13. Germline CDR1 SGHKS, CDR2 YYEKEE (reference sequence). As DNA, the CDR3 is TGTGCCAGCAGCCGCTCCGGGACAGGGGGATATGCGGAAAAACTGTTTTTT. Translated, it gives CASSRSGTGGYAEKLFF.

The CDR3 region is CASSGHFSGNTIYF. CDR3 in DNA: TGTGCCAGCAGTGGACATTTCTCTGGAAACACCATATATTTT. The chain has TRBV6-1 and TRBJ1-3; D remains ambiguous. CDR3 length: 14 residues. Germline CDR1 reads MNHNS; CDR2 reads SASEGT. V was trimmed by 4 bases and J by 0 bases, leaving 7 bases between them.

This sequence joins TRBV4-1 and TRBJ2-5, with TRBD2 identical over 8 bases. Germline V gene sequence: CDR1 MGHRA, CDR2 YSYEKL. The CDR3 totals 15 residues. With 2 bases clipped from V and 5 bases from J, the junction kept 7 bases outside the gene matches. CDR3: CASSQFPGGEETQYF. The DNA of the CDR3 is TGCGCCAGCAGCCAATTTCCGGGAGGGGAGGAGACCCAGTACTTC.

This rearrangement joins TRBV4-2 to TRBJ1-5; possibly TRBD1 for D (6 bases). This CDR3 comprises 12 residues. Trimming took 8 bases from V and 8 from J, leaving 13 bases between them. The germline V gene encodes CDR1 LGHNA and CDR2 YNFKEQ. The CDR3 sequence is CASRTGNEPQHF. The CDR3 coding sequence is TGTGCCAGCCGAACAGGGAATGAGCCCCAGCATTTT.

This sequence joins TRBV9 and TRBJ2-7; weak D call: TRBD2 (5 bases). Trimming took off 5 bases at V and 5 bases at J, with 14 bases between the two ends. The V gene's germline CDR1 is SGDLS and CDR2 YYNGEE. This CDR3 is 13 amino acids long. The CDR3 DNA follows: TGTGCCAGCAGTCCCGGGGTCCGCGACGAGCAGTACTTC. It is translated as CASSPGVRDEQYF.